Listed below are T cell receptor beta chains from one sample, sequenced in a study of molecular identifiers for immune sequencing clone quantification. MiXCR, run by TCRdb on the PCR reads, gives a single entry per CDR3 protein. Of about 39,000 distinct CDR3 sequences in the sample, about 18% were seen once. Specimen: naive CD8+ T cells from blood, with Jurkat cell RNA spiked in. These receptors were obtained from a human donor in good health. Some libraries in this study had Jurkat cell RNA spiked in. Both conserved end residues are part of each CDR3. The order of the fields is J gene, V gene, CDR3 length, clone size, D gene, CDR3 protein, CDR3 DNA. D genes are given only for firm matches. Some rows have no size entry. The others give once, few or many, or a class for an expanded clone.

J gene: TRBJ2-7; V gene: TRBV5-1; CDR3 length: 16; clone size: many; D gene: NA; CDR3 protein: CASSFERTAISYEQYF; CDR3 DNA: TGCGCCAGCAGCTTCGAGCGGACAGCCATCTCCTACGAGCAGTACTTC
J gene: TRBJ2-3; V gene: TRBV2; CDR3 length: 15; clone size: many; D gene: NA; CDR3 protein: CASSERESSTDTQYF; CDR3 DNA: TGTGCCAGCAGTGAAAGAGAAAGTAGCACAGATACGCAGTATTTT
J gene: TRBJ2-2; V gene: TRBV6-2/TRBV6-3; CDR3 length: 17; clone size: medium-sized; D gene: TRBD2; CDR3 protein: CASSSPGLAGYTGELFF; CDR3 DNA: TGTGCCAGCAGTTCTCCGGGACTAGCGGGATACACCGGGGAGCTGTTTTTT
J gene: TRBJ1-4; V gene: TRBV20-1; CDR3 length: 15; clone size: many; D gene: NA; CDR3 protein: CSASKGMTTNEKLFF; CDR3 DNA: TGCAGTGCTAGTAAAGGCATGACGACTAATGAAAAACTGTTTTTT
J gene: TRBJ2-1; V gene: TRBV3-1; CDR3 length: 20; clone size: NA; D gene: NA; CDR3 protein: CASSLTPLGGTGSSYNEQFF; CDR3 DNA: TGTGCCAGCAGCCTAACCCCGCTGGGGGGGACAGGAAGCTCCTACAATGAGCAGTTCTTC
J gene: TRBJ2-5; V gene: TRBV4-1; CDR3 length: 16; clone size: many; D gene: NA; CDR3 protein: CASSLTPPEGEETQYF; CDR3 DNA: TGCGCCAGCAGCCTAACCCCGCCGGAAGGGGAAGAGACCCAGTACTTC
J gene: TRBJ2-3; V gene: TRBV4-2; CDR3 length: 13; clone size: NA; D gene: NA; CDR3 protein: CASSQVITDTQYF; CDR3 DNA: TGTGCCAGCAGCCAAGTCATCACAGATACGCAGTATTTT
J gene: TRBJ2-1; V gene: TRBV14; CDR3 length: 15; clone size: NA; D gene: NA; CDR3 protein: CASSQGTDSYNEQFF; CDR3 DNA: TGTGCCAGCAGCCAAGGGACGGACTCCTACAATGAGCAGTTCTTC
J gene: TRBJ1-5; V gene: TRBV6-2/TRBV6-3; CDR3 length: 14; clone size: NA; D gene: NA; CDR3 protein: CASRSRGSNQPQHF; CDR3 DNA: TGTGCCAGCAGATCCAGGGGAAGCAATCAGCCCCAGCATTTT
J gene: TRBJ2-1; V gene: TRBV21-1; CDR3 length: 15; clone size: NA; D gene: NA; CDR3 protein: CASRTGLKRRGEQFF; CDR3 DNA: TGTGCCAGCAGGACAGGGCTGAAGCGGAGGGGTGAGCAGTTCTTT
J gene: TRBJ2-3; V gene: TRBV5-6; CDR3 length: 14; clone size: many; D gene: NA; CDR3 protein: CASSLVGAQDTQYF; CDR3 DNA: TGTGCCAGCAGCTTGGTGGGGGCGCAAGATACGCAGTATTTT
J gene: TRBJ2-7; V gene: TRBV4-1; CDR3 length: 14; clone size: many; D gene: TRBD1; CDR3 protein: CASSLGQATYEQYF; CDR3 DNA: TGCGCCAGCAGCCTTGGACAGGCAACCTACGAGCAGTACTTC
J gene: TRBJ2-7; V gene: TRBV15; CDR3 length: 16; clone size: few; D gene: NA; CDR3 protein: CATSRGATHWGDEQYF; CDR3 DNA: TGTGCCACCAGCAGAGGCGCTACGCATTGGGGCGACGAGCAGTACTTC
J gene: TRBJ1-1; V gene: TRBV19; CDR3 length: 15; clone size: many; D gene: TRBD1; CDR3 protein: CASSMDRFGDTEAFF; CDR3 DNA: TGTGCCAGTAGTATGGACAGGTTTGGGGACACTGAAGCTTTCTTT
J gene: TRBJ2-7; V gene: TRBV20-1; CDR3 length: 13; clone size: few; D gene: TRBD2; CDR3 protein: CSAPSGSYYEQYF; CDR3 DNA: TGCAGTGCTCCGAGCGGGAGTTACTACGAGCAGTACTTC
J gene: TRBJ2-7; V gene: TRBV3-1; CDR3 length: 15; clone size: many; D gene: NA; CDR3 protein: CASSQDLLGYYEQYF; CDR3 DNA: TGTGCCAGCAGCCAAGATCTGCTGGGGTACTACGAGCAGTACTTC
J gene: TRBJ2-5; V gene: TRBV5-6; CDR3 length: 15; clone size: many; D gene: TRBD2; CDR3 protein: CASSLGLALTETQYF; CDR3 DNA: TGTGCCAGCAGCTTGGGACTAGCGTTAACAGAGACCCAGTACTTC
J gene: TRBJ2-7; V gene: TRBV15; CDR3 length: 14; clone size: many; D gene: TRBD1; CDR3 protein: CATSSRDRLYEQYF; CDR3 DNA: TGTGCCACCAGCAGCCGGGACAGGCTCTACGAGCAGTACTTC
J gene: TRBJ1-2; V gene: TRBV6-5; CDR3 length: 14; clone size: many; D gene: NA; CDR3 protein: CASSPQTVNYGYTF; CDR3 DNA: TGTGCCAGCAGCCCTCAGACGGTTAACTATGGCTACACCTTC
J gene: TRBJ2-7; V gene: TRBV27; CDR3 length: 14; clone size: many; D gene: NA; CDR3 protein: CASSLGAFIYEQYF; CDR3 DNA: TGTGCCAGCAGTTTGGGGGCGTTCATTTACGAGCAGTACTTC